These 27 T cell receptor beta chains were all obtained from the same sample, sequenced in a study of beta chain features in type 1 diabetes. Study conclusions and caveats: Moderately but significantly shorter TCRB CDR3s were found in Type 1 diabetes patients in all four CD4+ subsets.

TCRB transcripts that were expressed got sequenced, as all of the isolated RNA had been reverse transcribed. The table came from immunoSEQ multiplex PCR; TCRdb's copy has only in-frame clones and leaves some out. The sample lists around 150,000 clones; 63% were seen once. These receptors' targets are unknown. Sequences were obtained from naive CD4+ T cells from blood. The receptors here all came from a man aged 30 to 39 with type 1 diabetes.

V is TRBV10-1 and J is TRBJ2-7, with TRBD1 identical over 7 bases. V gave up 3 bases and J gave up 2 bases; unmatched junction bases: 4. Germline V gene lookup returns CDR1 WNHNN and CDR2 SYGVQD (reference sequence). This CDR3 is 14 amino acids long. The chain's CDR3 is CASSDQTGPYEQYF. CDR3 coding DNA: TGCGCCAGCAGTGATCAGACAGGGCCCTACGAGCAGTACTTC.

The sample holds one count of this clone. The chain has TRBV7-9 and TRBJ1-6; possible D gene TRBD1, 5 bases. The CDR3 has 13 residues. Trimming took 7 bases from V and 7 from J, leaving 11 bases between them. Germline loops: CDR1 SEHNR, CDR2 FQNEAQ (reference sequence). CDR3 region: CASNSWGNSPLHF. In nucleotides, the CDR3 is TGTGCCAGCAACTCCTGGGGGAATTCACCCCTCCACTTT.

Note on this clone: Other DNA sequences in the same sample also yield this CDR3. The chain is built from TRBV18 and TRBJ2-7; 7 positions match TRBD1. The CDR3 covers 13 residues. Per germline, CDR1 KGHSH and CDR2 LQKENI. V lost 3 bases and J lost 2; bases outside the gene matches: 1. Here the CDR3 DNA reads TGTGCCAGCTCACCTGGGACAGCCTACGAGCAGTACTTC. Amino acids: CASSPGTAYEQYF.

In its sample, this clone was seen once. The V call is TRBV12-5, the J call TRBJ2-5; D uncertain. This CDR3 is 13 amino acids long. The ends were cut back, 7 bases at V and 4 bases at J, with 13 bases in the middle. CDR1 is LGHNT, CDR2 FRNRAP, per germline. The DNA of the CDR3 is TGTGCTAGTGTCCTGCGGTTAGGAGAGACCCAGTACTTC. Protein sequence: CASVLRLGETQYF.

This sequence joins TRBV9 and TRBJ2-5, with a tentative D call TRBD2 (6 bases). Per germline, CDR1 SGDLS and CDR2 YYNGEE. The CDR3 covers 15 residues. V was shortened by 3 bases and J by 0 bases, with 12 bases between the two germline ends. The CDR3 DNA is TGTGCCAGCAGCGCAGGGACTCTGTACCAAGAGACCCAGTACTTC. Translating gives CASSAGTLYQETQYF.

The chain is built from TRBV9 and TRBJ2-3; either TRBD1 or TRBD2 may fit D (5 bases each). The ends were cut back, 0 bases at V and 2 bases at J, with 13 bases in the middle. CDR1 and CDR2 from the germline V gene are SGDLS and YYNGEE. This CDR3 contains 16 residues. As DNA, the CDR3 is TGTGCCAGCAGCGTAGGGGGACCAACAGCCACAGATACGCAGTATTTT. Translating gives CASSVGGPTATDTQYF.

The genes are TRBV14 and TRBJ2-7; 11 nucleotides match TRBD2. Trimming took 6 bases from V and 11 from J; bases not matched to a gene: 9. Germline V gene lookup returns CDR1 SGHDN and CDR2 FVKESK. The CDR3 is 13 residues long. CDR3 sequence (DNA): TGTGCCAGCAGTCAAACGCAGACTAGCGGGAAGTACTTC. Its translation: CASSQTQTSGKYF.

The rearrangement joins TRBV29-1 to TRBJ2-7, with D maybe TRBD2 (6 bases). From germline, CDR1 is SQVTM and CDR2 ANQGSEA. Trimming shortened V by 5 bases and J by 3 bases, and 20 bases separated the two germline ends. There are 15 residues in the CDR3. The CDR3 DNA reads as TGCAGCGTTACCGTATTGGACTATTCTTTCTACGAGCAGTACTTC. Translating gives CSVTVLDYSFYEQYF.

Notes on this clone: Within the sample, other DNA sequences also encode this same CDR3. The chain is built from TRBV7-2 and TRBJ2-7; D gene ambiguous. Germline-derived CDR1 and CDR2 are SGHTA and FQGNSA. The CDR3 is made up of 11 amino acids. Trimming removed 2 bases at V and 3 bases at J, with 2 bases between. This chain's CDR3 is CASSLYYEQYF. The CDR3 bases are TGTGCCAGCAGCTTATACTACGAGCAGTACTTC.

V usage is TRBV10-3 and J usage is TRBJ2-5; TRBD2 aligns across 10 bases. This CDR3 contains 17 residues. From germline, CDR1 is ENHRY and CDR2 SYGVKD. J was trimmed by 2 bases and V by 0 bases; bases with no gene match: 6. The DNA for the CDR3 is TGTGCCATCAGTGAGTCGAAAGCACTAGCGGGGCAAGAGACCCAGTACTTC. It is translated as CAISESKALAGQETQYF.

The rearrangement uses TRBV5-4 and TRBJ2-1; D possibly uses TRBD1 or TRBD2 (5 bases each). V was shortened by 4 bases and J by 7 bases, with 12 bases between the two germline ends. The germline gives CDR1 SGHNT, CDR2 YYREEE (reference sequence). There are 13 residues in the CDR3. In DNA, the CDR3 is TGTGCCAGCAGCAAGGGACGTTTGAATGAGCAGTTCTTC. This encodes CASSKGRLNEQFF.

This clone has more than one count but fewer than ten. This chain's CDR3 is CATSLSTGGGRIDTQYF. In DNA, the CDR3 is TGTGCCACCAGCCTCAGTACAGGGGGCGGCCGGATAGATACGCAGTATTTT. This chain connects TRBV15 to TRBJ2-3; 9 positions match TRBD1. Looked up from germline, CDR1 is LNHNV and CDR2 is YYDKDF (reference sequence). V dropped 5 bases and J dropped 5; count of bases not matched to a gene: 14. This CDR3 comprises 17 residues.

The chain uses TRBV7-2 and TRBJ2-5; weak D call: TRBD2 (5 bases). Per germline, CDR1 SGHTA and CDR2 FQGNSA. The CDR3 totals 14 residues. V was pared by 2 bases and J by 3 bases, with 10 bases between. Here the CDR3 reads CASSLSAREETQYF. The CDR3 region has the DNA TGTGCCAGCAGCTTATCCGCGAGGGAAGAGACCCAGTACTTC. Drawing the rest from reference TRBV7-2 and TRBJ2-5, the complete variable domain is GAGVSQSPSNKVTEKGKDVELRCDPISGHTALYWYRQSLGQGLEFLIYFQGNSAPDKSGLPSDRFSAERTGGSVSTLTIQRTQQEDSAVYLCASSLSAREETQYFGPGTRLLVL.

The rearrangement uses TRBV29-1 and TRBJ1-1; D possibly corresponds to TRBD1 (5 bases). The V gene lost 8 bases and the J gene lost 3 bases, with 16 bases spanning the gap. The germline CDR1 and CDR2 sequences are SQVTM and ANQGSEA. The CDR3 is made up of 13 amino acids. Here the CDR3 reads CSFGGGVDTEAFF. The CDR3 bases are TGCAGCTTCGGTGGGGGAGTGGACACTGAAGCTTTCTTT.

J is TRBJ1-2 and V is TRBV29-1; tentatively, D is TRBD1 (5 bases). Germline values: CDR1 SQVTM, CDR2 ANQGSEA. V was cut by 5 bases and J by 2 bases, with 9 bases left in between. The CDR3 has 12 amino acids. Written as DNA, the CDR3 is TGCAGCGTTAAGACAGTGAACTATGGCTACACCTTC. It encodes CSVKTVNYGYTF.

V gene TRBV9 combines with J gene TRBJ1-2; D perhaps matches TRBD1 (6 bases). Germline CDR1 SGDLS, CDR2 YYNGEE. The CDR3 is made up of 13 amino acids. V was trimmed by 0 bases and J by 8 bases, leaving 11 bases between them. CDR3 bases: TGTGCCAGCAGCGTAGACGGGGGCAGAGGCTACACCTTC. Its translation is CASSVDGGRGYTF.

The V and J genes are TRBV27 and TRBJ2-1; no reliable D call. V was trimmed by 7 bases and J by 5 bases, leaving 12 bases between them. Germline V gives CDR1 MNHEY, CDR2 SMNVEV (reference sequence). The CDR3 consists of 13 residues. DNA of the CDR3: TGTGCCAGCAAGAGTACGCCCCACAATGAGCAGTTCTTC. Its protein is CASKSTPHNEQFF.

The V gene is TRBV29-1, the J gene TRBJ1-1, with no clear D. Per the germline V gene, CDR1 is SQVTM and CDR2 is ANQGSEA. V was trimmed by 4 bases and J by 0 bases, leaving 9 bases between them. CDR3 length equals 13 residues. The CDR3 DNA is TGCAGCGTTGCGTCAGACATGAACACTGAAGCTTTCTTT. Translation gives CSVASDMNTEAFF.

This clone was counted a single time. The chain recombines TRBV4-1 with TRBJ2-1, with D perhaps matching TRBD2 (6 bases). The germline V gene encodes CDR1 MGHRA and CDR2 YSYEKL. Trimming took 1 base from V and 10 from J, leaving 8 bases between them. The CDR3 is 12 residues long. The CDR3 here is CASSQADYEQFF. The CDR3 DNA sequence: TGCGCCAGCAGCCAAGCGGACTACGAGCAGTTCTTC.

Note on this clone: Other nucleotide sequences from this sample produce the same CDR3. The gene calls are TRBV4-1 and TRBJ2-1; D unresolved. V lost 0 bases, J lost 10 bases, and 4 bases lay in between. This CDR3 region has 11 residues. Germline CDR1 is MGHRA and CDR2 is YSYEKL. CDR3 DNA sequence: TGCGCCAGCAGCCAAGAGGGGGAGCAGTTCTTC. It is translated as CASSQEGEQFF.

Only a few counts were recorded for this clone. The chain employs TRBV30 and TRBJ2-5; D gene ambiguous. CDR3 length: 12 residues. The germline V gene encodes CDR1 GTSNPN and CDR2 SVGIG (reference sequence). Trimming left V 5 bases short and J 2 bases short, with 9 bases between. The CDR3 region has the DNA TGTGCCTGGGACCCACATCAAGAGACCCAGTACTTC. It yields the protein CAWDPHQETQYF.

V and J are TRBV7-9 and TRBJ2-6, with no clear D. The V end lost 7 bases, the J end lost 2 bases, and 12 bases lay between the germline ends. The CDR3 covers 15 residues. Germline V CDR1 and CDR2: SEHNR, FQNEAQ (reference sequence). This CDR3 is CASTSMSAGANVLTF. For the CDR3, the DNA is TGTGCCAGCACCTCAATGAGCGCTGGGGCCAACGTCCTGACTTTC.

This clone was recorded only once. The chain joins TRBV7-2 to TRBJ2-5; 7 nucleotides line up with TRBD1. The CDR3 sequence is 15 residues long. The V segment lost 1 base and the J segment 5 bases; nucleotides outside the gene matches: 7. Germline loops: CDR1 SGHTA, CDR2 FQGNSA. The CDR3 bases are TGTGCCAGCAGCTTAGGAAGACAGGGCGGGGAGACCCAGTACTTC. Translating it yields CASSLGRQGGETQYF.

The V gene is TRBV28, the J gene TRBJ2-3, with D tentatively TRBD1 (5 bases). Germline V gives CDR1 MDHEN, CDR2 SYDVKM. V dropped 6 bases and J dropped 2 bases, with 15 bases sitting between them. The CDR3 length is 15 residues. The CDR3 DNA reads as TGTGCCAGCAGAGGGGCTCCGCTATCCACAGATACGCAGTATTTT. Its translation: CASRGAPLSTDTQYF.

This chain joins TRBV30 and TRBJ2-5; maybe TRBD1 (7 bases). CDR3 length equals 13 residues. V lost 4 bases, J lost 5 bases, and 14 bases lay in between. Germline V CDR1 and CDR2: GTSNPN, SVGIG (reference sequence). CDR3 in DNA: TGTGCCTGGAACCGGGACAGCGGGGAGACCCAGTACTTC. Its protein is CAWNRDSGETQYF.

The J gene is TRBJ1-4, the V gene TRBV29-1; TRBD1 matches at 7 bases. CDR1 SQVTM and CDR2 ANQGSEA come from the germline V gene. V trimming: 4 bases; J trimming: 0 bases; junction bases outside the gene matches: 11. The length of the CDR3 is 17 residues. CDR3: CSVGVFRDSSTNEKLFF. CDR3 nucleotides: TGCAGCGTTGGGGTATTCCGGGACAGCTCAACTAATGAAAAACTGTTTTTT.

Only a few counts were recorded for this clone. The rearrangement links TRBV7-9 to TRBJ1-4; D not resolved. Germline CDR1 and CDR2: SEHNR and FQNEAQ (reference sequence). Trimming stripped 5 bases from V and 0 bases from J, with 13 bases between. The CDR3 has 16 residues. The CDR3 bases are TGTGCCAGCAGCCGACCGGCTACTGCAACTAATGAAAAACTGTTTTTT. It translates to CASSRPATATNEKLFF.